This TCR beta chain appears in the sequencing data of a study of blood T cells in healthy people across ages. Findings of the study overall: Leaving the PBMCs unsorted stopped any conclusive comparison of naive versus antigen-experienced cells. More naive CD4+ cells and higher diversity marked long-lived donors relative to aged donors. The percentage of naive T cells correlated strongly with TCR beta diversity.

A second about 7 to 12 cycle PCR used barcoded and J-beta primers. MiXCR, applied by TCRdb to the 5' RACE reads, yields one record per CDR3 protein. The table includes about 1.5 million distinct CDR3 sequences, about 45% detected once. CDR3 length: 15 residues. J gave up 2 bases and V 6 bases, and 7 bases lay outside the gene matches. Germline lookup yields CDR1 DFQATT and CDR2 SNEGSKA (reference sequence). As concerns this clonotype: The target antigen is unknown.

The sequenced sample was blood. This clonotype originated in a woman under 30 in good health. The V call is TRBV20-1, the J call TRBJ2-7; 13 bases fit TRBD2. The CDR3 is CSATTSGRAAYEQYF. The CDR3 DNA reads TGCAGTGCCACAACTAGCGGGAGGGCCGCCTACGAGCAGTACTTC.